The 27 T cell receptor beta chains listed next were all sequenced from one sample in a study of CD8+CD57+ T cells in acquired aplastic anemia. CD8+CD57+ cell expansion, shown by flow cytometry, had occurred in the patients selected for sequencing. TCR beta VDJ and CDR3 profiling used genomic DNA as template. Each CDR3 protein is one row after TCRdb ran MiXCR on the reads. The sample shows about 150,000 distinct CDR3 sequences, about 45% of them seen only once. Specimen: sorted CD4+, CD8+, or CD8+CD57+ T cells (not recorded which) from PBMCs. These receptors originate from a human donor with aplastic anemia.

The genes are TRBV5-1 and TRBJ1-2; 8 bases line up with TRBD1. The CDR3 consists of 14 residues. Per germline, CDR1 SGHRS and CDR2 YFSETQ. V shed 4 bases and J 5 bases; nucleotides not matched to a gene: 7. CDR3 in DNA: TGCGCCAGCAGCATCGCCCAGGGGGCGTATGGCTACACCTTC. As protein: CASSIAQGAYGYTF.

As concerns this clonotype: A much larger clone differs from this one at a single base, so this may be a read error. The chain has TRBV4-2 and TRBJ2-6; 11 positions agree with TRBD2. Germline V gene data show CDR1 as LGHNA and CDR2 as YNFKEQ. CDR3 length equals 21 residues. Here the CDR3 DNA reads TGTGCCAGCAGCCGAGGGGACCTCCGACTAGCGGGGAACTCTGGGACCAACGTCCTGACTTTC. The encoded protein is CASSRGDLRLAGNSGTNVLTF.

The chain recombines TRBV9 with TRBJ2-7; TRBD2 matches at 7 bases. Unmatched junction bases numbered 6, after V lost 0 bases and J lost 6 bases. This CDR3 comprises 14 residues. CDR1 SGDLS and CDR2 YYNGEE come from the germline V gene. CDR3 sequence reads: CASSVERGNSEQYF. The CDR3 DNA follows: TGTGCCAGCAGCGTAGAGCGGGGAAATAGCGAGCAGTACTTC.

This clonotype was detected ten times or more. V gene TRBV6-2 or TRBV6-3 combines with J gene TRBJ2-3; D is unclear. The CDR3 has 11 amino acids. Germline V gene lookup returns CDR1 MNHEY and CDR2 SVGEGT. The ends were cut back, 2 bases at V and 4 bases at J, with 1 base in the middle. CDR3 nucleotide sequence: TGTGCCAGCAGTTACCCAGATACGCAGTATTTT. Its translation is CASSYPDTQYF.

The chain has TRBV11-1 and TRBJ2-3; 11 nucleotides match TRBD2. Per the germline V gene, CDR1 is SGHAT and CDR2 is FQDESV (reference sequence). The CDR3 loop spans 15 amino acids. Trimming took 5 bases from V and 4 from J; bases not matched to a gene: 5. The CDR3 reads CASSASGRQPDTQYF. CDR3 DNA sequence: TGTGCCAGCAGCGCTAGCGGGAGGCAACCAGATACGCAGTATTTT.

V is TRBV4-2 and J is TRBJ2-6; D is ambiguous. CDR1 and CDR2 (germline): LGHNA, YNFKEQ. The V and J ends lost 4 bases and 0 bases respectively, with 22 bases between them. This CDR3 is built from 20 residues. Written as DNA, the CDR3 is TGTGCCAGCAGCCTCAGCCAGGCGAGTCTGACATCCTCTGGGGCCAACGTCCTGACTTTC. Its translation is CASSLSQASLTSSGANVLTF.

The rearrangement links TRBV9 to TRBJ2-5; maybe TRBD1 (5 bases). The CDR3 covers 14 residues. Germline V gene lookup returns CDR1 SGDLS and CDR2 YYNGEE. V shed 0 bases and J shed 5 bases, with 11 bases lying between them. The CDR3 sequence: CASSVAGRGETQYF. The CDR3 DNA follows: TGTGCCAGCAGCGTAGCTGGTAGGGGTGAGACCCAGTACTTC.

The chain has TRBV11-2 and TRBJ2-7, with TRBD1 matching over 8 bases. The germline V gene encodes CDR1 SGHAT and CDR2 FQNNGV. The junction had 7 bases not matched to a gene; V was cut back by 1 base and J by 2 bases. This CDR3 comprises 16 residues. CDR3 bases: TGTGCCAGCAGCTTAGTCGGGACAGGCGAACCCTACGAGCAGTACTTC. Translating gives CASSLVGTGEPYEQYF.

Notes on this clonotype: This could be a read error, since a much larger clone is one nucleotide away. The chain is built from TRBV20-1 and TRBJ2-3; D may match TRBD1 or TRBD2 (5 bases each). Looked up from germline, CDR1 is DFQATT and CDR2 is SNEGSKA (reference sequence). CDR3 length: 14 amino acids. CDR3 region: CSACTWEITGTQYF. CDR3 DNA: TGCAGTGCTTGTACGTGGGAGATTACAGGTACGCAGTATTTT.

The sample holds one count of this clonotype. As DNA, the CDR3 is TGTGCCAGTAGTCCGGGACGGAGCCTCAATCAGCCCCAGCATTTT. This sequence encodes CASSPGRSLNQPQHF. The chain uses TRBV19 and TRBJ1-5, with D perhaps TRBD1 (5 bases). The CDR3 runs to 15 residues. The V end was cut by 5 bases, the J end by 3 bases, with 14 bases between. In germline, CDR1 is LNHDA, CDR2 SQIVND (reference sequence). Full variable domain (outside the CDR3, taken from reference TRBV19 and TRBJ1-5): DGGITQSPKYLFRKEGQNVTLSCEQNLNHDAMYWYRQDPGQGLRLIYYSQIVNDFQKGDIAEGYSVSREKKESFPLTVTSAQKNPTAFYLCASSPGRSLNQPQHFGDGTRLSIL.

A remark on this clonotype: Just one base apart from a much larger clone, this may be a read error. This rearrangement joins TRBV6-2 or TRBV6-3 to TRBJ2-7; 11 positions agree with TRBD2. CDR1 and CDR2 from the germline V gene are MNHEY and SVGEGT. With V trimmed by 5 bases and J by 2 bases, 5 bases remained unmatched. The CDR3 extends over 15 amino acids. DNA of the CDR3: TGTGCCAGCAGTGGTCCGGGACTAGCGGCCTACGAGCAGTACGTC. Translation: CASSGPGLAAYEQYV.

This clonotype was counted ten times or more. This chain links TRBV7-2 with TRBJ1-2, with 8 bases fitting TRBD1. Looked up from germline, CDR1 is SGHTA and CDR2 is FQGNSA. V shed 1 base, J shed 14 bases, and the junction held 9 bases outside the gene matches. This CDR3 has 13 residues. The CDR3 reads CASSLGTGPARTF. CDR3 coding DNA: TGTGCCAGCAGCTTAGGGACAGGGCCCGCTAGAACCTTC. Full variable domain (outside the CDR3, taken from reference TRBV7-2 and TRBJ1-2): GAGVSQSPSNKVTEKGKDVELRCDPISGHTALYWYRQSLGQGLEFLIYFQGNSAPDKSGLPSDRFSAERTGGSVSTLTIQRTQQEDSAVYLCASSLGTGPARTFGSGTRLTVV.

This clonotype was recorded at least ten times. The chain employs TRBV11-1 and TRBJ2-5; possible D gene TRBD1, 5 bases. V was shortened by 5 bases and J by 5 bases, with 12 bases between the two germline ends. The CDR3 length is 13 residues. CDR1 is SGHAT and CDR2 is FQDESV in the germline V gene (reference sequence). CDR3 DNA: TGTGCCAGCAGCCCCAGGGTTGTGGAGACCCAGTACTTC. It codes for CASSPRVVETQYF. The full variable domain, rest sourced from reference TRBV11-1 and TRBJ2-5, is EAEVAQSPRYKITEKSQAVAFWCDPISGHATLYWYRQILGQGPELLVQFQDESVVDDSQLPKDRFSAERLKGVDSTLKIQPAELGDSAMYLCASSPRVVETQYFGPGTRLLVL.

This rearrangement joins TRBV20-1 to TRBJ2-3, with 9 nucleotides matching TRBD2. This CDR3 contains 17 residues. Losses at the gene ends were 0 bases for V and 1 base for J; bases not matched to a gene: 8. Germline values: CDR1 DFQATT, CDR2 SNEGSKA (reference sequence). The CDR3, as DNA: TGCAGTGCTAGAGATCGGGGTAGCGGGGGTCGCACAGATACGCAGTATTTT. Protein product: CSARDRGSGGRTDTQYF.

This rearrangement joins TRBV7-9 to TRBJ2-7; D not resolved. The CDR3 runs 12 residues. Trimming left V 5 bases short and J 6 bases short, with 11 bases between. The germline V gene encodes CDR1 SEHNR and CDR2 FQNEAQ (reference sequence). CDR3 sequence: CASSPLHREQYF. CDR3 nucleotide sequence: TGTGCCAGCAGCCCACTGCACCGCGAGCAGTACTTC.

This clonotype appeared many times. This chain links TRBV15 with TRBJ2-3; D possibly corresponds to TRBD2 (5 bases). The germline CDR1 and CDR2 sequences are LNHNV and YYDKDF (reference sequence). With 1 base removed from V and 1 base from J, the gap between germline ends came to 12 bases. This CDR3 spans 16 amino acids. The CDR3 DNA sequence: TGTGCCACCAGCAGAGTCCCAACTAGAGGCACAGATACGCAGTATTTT. Translated, it gives CATSRVPTRGTDTQYF.

This sequence joins TRBV10-3 and TRBJ1-1, with D maybe TRBD1 (6 bases). V was pared by 10 bases and J by 6 bases, with 18 bases between. CDR3 length equals 13 residues. CDR1 and CDR2 from the germline V gene are ENHRY and SYGVKD. DNA of the CDR3: TGTGCCAGTAGCGGGGGCGGGGCCCCTGAAGCTTTCTTT. Its protein product is CASSGGGAPEAFF.

This clonotype was observed at least ten times. The rearrangement links TRBV5-1 to TRBJ2-5, with 10 positions matching TRBD1. Germline CDR1 and CDR2: SGHRS and YFSETQ. There are 15 residues in the CDR3. The V and J ends lost 3 bases and 5 bases, in that order; junction bases with no gene match: 7. As DNA, the CDR3 is TGCGCCAGCAGCTCCACCGGGACAGGGGTGGAGACCCAGTACTTC. Its protein product is CASSSTGTGVETQYF.

This clonotype was seen repeatedly, ten times or more. The chain has TRBV19 and TRBJ2-2, with 7 bases lining up with TRBD1. V gave up 4 bases and J gave up 2 bases; unmatched junction bases: 7. This CDR3 has 16 amino acids. Germline loops: CDR1 LNHDA, CDR2 SQIVND (reference sequence). The CDR3 sequence is CASSTGGTANTGELFF. In DNA form, the CDR3 reads TGTGCCAGTAGTACCGGTGGGACAGCTAACACCGGGGAGCTGTTTTTT.

This clonotype has ten or more counts. This chain joins TRBV11-2 and TRBJ2-1; 11 nucleotides agree with TRBD2. The CDR3 loop spans 16 amino acids. The junction had 7 bases not matched to a gene; V was cut back by 5 bases and J by 4 bases. CDR1 and CDR2 (germline): SGHAT, FQNNGV. This CDR3 reads CASSGGGLAAYNEQFF. The DNA for the CDR3 is TGTGCCAGCAGCGGGGGGGGACTAGCGGCATACAATGAGCAGTTCTTC.

In its sample, this clonotype was seen many times. This chain joins TRBV20-1 and TRBJ1-6; 7 bases are a match to TRBD1. Germline V lookup: CDR1 DFQATT, CDR2 SNEGSKA (reference sequence). The CDR3 runs 17 residues. J lost 7 bases, V lost 0 bases, and 12 bases had no gene match. The CDR3 region has the DNA TGCAGTGCTAGAGATCCGAATAACAGGGGAAACAATTCACCCCTCCACTTT. Translating gives CSARDPNNRGNNSPLHF.

This clonotype has only one observation. CDR3 nucleotides: TGCAGCGTAGGCTCGGCGGGGGGGATCGCAGATACGCAGTATTTT. Translation gives CSVGSAGGIADTQYF. V is TRBV29-1 and J is TRBJ2-3; 9 nucleotides line up with TRBD2. With V trimmed by 6 bases and J by 4 bases, 11 bases remained unmatched. This CDR3 contains 15 residues. Germline CDR1 is SQVTM and CDR2 is ANQGSEA.

At least ten counts were recorded for this clonotype. V is TRBV19 and J is TRBJ2-5, with TRBD1 matching 8 bases. From germline, CDR1 is LNHDA and CDR2 SQIVND (reference sequence). CDR3 size: 13 residues. The J segment lost 6 bases and the V segment lost 5 bases, leaving 5 bases of the junction unmatched. In DNA form, the CDR3 reads TGTGCCAGTAGTCCAGGGGGCGGAAAGACCCAGTACTTC. This gives the protein CASSPGGGKTQYF.

The chain employs TRBV9 and TRBJ1-2; D not resolved. V gave up 0 bases and J gave up 8 bases, with 5 bases separating them. Germline assignment: CDR1 SGDLS and CDR2 YYNGEE. The CDR3 has 11 amino acids. The CDR3 spells CASSVEGGYTF. CDR3 nucleotides: TGTGCCAGCAGCGTAGAGGGAGGCTACACCTTC.

A note on this clonotype: This may be a read error, as it is one base from a much larger clone. The genes are TRBV10-3 and TRBJ1-2, with 7 bases lining up with TRBD1. The V and J ends lost 6 bases and 4 bases, in that order; junction bases with no gene match: 5. CDR1 is ENHRY, CDR2 SYGVKD, per germline. The CDR3 runs 13 residues. This CDR3 is CAISLTGFYGYTF. The CDR3 DNA is TGTGCCATCAGCCTGACAGGGTTCTATGGCTACACCTTC.

This clonotype was counted at least ten times. The chain carries TRBV6-5 and TRBJ1-4, with D perhaps TRBD1 (5 bases). Germline values: CDR1 MNHEY, CDR2 SVGAGI. The CDR3 totals 13 residues. V gave up 4 bases and J gave up 8 bases, with 11 bases separating them. Here the CDR3 DNA reads TGTGCCAGCAGTTCGGACAAAAGAGAAAAACTGTTTTTT. It encodes CASSSDKREKLFF.

On this clonotype itself: The junction shows a germline mismatch at one end, possibly a read error. The rearrangement links TRBV5-4 to TRBJ1-5; 9 positions match TRBD1. Germline CDR1 and CDR2: SGHNT and YYREEE (reference sequence). CDR3 length: 16 residues. DNA for the CDR3: TGTGCCAGCAGCTTGGGAGGGGACAGGGTAAATCAGCCCCAGCGTTTT. This sequence encodes CASSLGGDRVNQPQRF. Full variable domain (outside the CDR3, taken from reference TRBV5-4 and TRBJ1-5): ETGVTQSPTHLIKTRGQQVTLRCSSQSGHNTVSWYQQALGQGPQFIFQYYREEENGRGNFPPRFSGLQFPNYSSELNVNALELDDSALYLCASSLGGDRVNQPQRFGDGTRLSIL.